A selection of T cell receptor beta chains follows, all from one sample in a study of T-cell reconstitution after alpha-beta-depleted transplantation in children. TCRdb itself ran the PCR reads through MiXCR, one entry per CDR3 protein. This table holds about 300,000 distinct CDR3 sequences, over 9.5% found once. This specimen consisted of PBMCs, obtained before TCRalphabeta/CD19-depleted stem cell transplant. These receptors all come from a boy under two years old with acute myeloid leukemia, due to receive a stem cell transplant. The CDR3 runs from the conserved cysteine through the conserved F or W. D genes are given only for firm matches. Part of the rows lack a size; the others show once, few, many or a class for expanded clones.

clone_size d_call j_call v_call cdr3_nt cdr3_aa
- TRBD1 TRBJ2-1 TRBV4-3 TGCGCCAGCAGCCAAGACCCGTTGGACAGGGGTTACAATGAGCAGTTCTTC CASSQDPLDRGYNEQFF
- TRBD2 TRBJ2-2 TRBV12-3/TRBV12-4 TGTGCCAGCAGTGGACTTAGGACTAGCGGGAGTGGGAGCACCGGGGAGCTGTTTTTT CASSGLRTSGSGSTGELFF
many - TRBJ2-3 TRBV10-2 TGCGCCAGCAGTGAGTCTCCAGCTGCTAGCACAGATACGCAGTATTTT CASSESPAASTDTQYF
few - TRBJ2-6 TRBV27 TGTGCCAGCAGGGTCCTAGGAGGCCTACCGAGCTCTGGGGCCAACGTCCTGACTTTC CASRVLGGLPSSGANVLTF
- TRBD1 TRBJ2-1 TRBV29-1 TGCAGCGCCGGGACAGGGGGCTGGAGAACTCTTGAGGCTGAGCAGTTCTTC CSAGTGGWRTLEAEQFF
- TRBD1 TRBJ1-6 TRBV5-1 TGCGCCAGCAGCACATCCGGACAGGGGAGGTCACCCCTCCACTTT CASSTSGQGRSPLHF
- TRBD1 TRBJ2-7 TRBV28 TGTGCCAGCAGCCACTCCGGGACAGCATCCTACGAGCAGTACTTC CASSHSGTASYEQYF
many - TRBJ1-5 TRBV6-5 TGTGCCAGCAGTTACGGGAATAGCAATCAGCCCCAGCATTTT CASSYGNSNQPQHF
few TRBD2 TRBJ2-1 TRBV10-3 TGTGCCATCAACCTCTCCGGGACTAGCGGGAGAGATGAGCAGTTCTTC CAINLSGTSGRDEQFF
many TRBD2 TRBJ2-7 TRBV3-1 TGTGCCAGCAGCCTAGTCGGCGGGAGGGCTAACGAGCAGTACTTC CASSLVGGRANEQYF
- TRBD1 TRBJ2-1 TRBV12-3/TRBV12-4 TGTGCCATCTCGGGACAGATATATCCCAGCTCCTACAATGAGCAGTTCTTC CAISGQIYPSSYNEQFF
many TRBD2 TRBJ2-2 TRBV9 TGTGCCAGCAGCGTAGTCGCGGGAGATACCACCGGGGAGCTGTTTTTT CASSVVAGDTTGELFF
many TRBD2 TRBJ2-7 TRBV7-2 TGTGCCAGCAGCTTAAGGGGTAGCGGGAGGGCCCTCTACGAGCAGTACTTC CASSLRGSGRALYEQYF
- - TRBJ2-1 TRBV3-1 TGTGCCAGCAGCCGTGCCCTAGGGGGAGGGCCCTATGAGCAGTTCTTC CASSRALGGGPYEQFF
- - TRBJ1-2 TRBV12-3/TRBV12-4 TGTGCCAGCAGCCCCGACTACTATGGCTACACCTTC CASSPDYYGYTF
few - TRBJ2-1 TRBV7-9 TGTGCCAGCAGCTCCTACCCGGGACCCGAGCAGTTCTTC CASSSYPGPEQFF
many TRBD2 TRBJ2-2 TRBV28 TGTGCCAGCAGGGCGACTAGCGGGAACACCGGGGAGCTGTTTTTT CASRATSGNTGELFF
many - TRBJ2-7 TRBV7-2 TGTGCCAGCAGCTTAGTGGCTAGCGATTACGAGCAGTACTTC CASSLVASDYEQYF
- TRBD1 TRBJ2-7 TRBV10-3 TGTACCATCAGTTTGAGTGCGTCCGGGACAGGGGTCTACGAGCAGTACTTC CTISLSASGTGVYEQYF
many - TRBJ2-7 TRBV29-1 TGCAGCGTTGAAGACGGGGCGGGGTCATCCTACGAGCAGTACTTC CSVEDGAGSSYEQYF
many - TRBJ1-2 TRBV7-9 TGTGCCAGCAGCTCCAGGGACCTTCGGACCTTC CASSSRDLRTF
few TRBD2 TRBJ2-1 TRBV28 TGTGCCAGCAGTCCCGGGACTAGCGGGGGGGCCGATTACAATGAGCAGTTCTTC CASSPGTSGGADYNEQFF
many TRBD2 TRBJ2-3 TRBV10-3 TGTGCCATATGGACAGCGGGGGGGCCCAATACGCAGTATTTT CAIWTAGGPNTQYF
many TRBD2 TRBJ2-3 TRBV4-2 TGTGCCAGCAGCCAAGCTCGACTAGCGGGAATAGATACGCAGTATTTT CASSQARLAGIDTQYF
medium-sized TRBD1 TRBJ2-1 TRBV24-1 TGTGCCACCCTAGGTGCATCCGGGACAGCCTACAATGAGCAGTTCTTC CATLGASGTAYNEQFF
few TRBD2 TRBJ2-1 TRBV7-8 TGTGCCAGCTCAGACTGGGAGGGTTTAAACTACAATGAGCAGTTCTTC CASSDWEGLNYNEQFF
many - TRBJ2-1 TRBV28 TGTGCCAGCCACGAGAGGGGCGGTGAGCAGTTCTTC CASHERGGEQFF
many TRBD1 TRBJ1-5 TRBV20-1 TGCAGTGCTAACCTGGGACAGGGTGGTAATCAGCCCCAGCATTTT CSANLGQGGNQPQHF
many TRBD1 TRBJ1-1 TRBV9 TGTGCCAGCAGCGTAGCGCCAGGGGGGATGAACACTGAAGCTTTCTTT CASSVAPGGMNTEAFF
many TRBD1 TRBJ1-2 TRBV28 TGTGCCAGCAGTTTCACCACAGGGGGCGGCTATGGCTACACCTTC CASSFTTGGGYGYTF
many TRBD2 TRBJ2-7 TRBV5-4 TGTGCCAGCGGGAGCGGGAGGTTTGACGAGCAGTACTTC CASGSGRFDEQYF
few TRBD2 TRBJ2-1 TRBV12-3/TRBV12-4 TGTGCCAGCAGTTTAGGAGGGACTAGCGGGGACAGCTCCTACAATGAGCAGTTCTTC CASSLGGTSGDSSYNEQFF
many TRBD2 TRBJ2-3 TRBV5-8 TGTGCCAGCAGCCCTCTAGCGGGGGGGTTTGGAGATACGCAGTATTTT CASSPLAGGFGDTQYF
many TRBD2 TRBJ2-1 TRBV9 TGTGCCAGCAGCCCGGGACTAGCGGGGTTCTTCAATGAGCAGTTCTTC CASSPGLAGFFNEQFF
many - TRBJ2-7 TRBV28 TGTGCCAGCAGTTTACGGGGGGCCACCTACGAGCAGTACTTC CASSLRGATYEQYF
many - TRBJ1-1 TRBV29-1 TGCAGCGTTCTACAGGTTATGAACACTGAAGCTTTCTTT CSVLQVMNTEAFF
many - TRBJ2-1 TRBV7-3 TGTGCCAGCAGCTTAACGGTCGGGGCGATCAATGAGCAGTTCTTC CASSLTVGAINEQFF
- TRBD1 TRBJ1-5 TRBV12-3/TRBV12-4 TGTGCCAGCAATCGACAGGGGGCGAATCAGCCCCAGCATTTT CASNRQGANQPQHF
few - TRBJ2-7 TRBV18 TGTGCCAGCTCAAACGGACTCAGATCCTACGAGCAGTACTTC CASSNGLRSYEQYF
few - TRBJ2-7 TRBV11-3 TGTGCCAGCAGCTTAGCCCCTCGCGTGCAGTACTTC CASSLAPRVQYF
many - TRBJ2-1 TRBV6-4 TGTGCCAGCAGTGCAGACAGCTCCTACAATGAGCAGTTCTTC CASSADSSYNEQFF
- - TRBJ1-1 TRBV30 TGTGCCTGGAGTGTACGCACAGGACTGGGGAGTACTGAAGCTTTCTTT CAWSVRTGLGSTEAFF
many - TRBJ1-3 TRBV3-1 TGTGCCAGCAGCCAGGGACCGTCTGACACCATATATTTT CASSQGPSDTIYF
many TRBD1 TRBJ2-1 TRBV2 TGTGCCAGCACAGAGTACTTACCGGGACAGGGGAGCGAGCAGTTCTTC CASTEYLPGQGSEQFF
many - TRBJ2-5 TRBV5-1 TGCGCCAGCAGCTTGGCGGAAAAGGGGACCCAGTACTTC CASSLAEKGTQYF
- TRBD1 TRBJ1-2 TRBV29-1 TGCAGCGTCGGGACAGGCTACTATGGCTACACCTTC CSVGTGYYGYTF
- - TRBJ2-6 TRBV3-1 TGTGCCAGCAGCCACGGAAAGGGGGACTGGCCCCCCGTCCTGACTTTC CASSHGKGDWPPVLTF
many - TRBJ1-5 TRBV4-1 TGCGCCAGCAGCCAAGTTGCAGGGGTCAATCAGCCCCAGCATTTT CASSQVAGVNQPQHF
- - TRBJ2-7 TRBV11-1 TGTGCCAGCAGGCCGGGACCCGCCTACGAGCAGTACTTC CASRPGPAYEQYF
many - TRBJ2-2 TRBV9 TGTGCCAGCAGCGTAGGGTCCGGCGGGGCCACCGGGGAGCTGTTTTTT CASSVGSGGATGELFF
many - TRBJ1-2 TRBV7-2 TGTGCCAGCAGCTTAGCGGGTCGCTATGGCTACACCTTC CASSLAGRYGYTF